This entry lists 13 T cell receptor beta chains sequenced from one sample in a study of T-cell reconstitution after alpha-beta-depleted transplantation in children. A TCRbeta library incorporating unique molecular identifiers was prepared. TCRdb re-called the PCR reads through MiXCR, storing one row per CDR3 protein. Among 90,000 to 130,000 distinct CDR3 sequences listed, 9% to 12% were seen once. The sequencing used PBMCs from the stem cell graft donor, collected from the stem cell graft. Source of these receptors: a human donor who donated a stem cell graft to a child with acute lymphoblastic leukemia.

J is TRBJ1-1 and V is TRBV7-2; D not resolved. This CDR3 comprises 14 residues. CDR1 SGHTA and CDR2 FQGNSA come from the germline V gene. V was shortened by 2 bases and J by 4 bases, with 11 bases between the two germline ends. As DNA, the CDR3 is TGTGCCAGCAGCTTACGGCCCTTTAGCACTGAAGCTTTCTTT. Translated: CASSLRPFSTEAFF.

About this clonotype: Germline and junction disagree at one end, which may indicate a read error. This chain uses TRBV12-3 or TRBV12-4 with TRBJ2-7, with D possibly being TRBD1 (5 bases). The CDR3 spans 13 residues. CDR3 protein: CASSFADSYEQHF. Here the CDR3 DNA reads TGTGCCAGCAGTTTTGCTGACAGTTACGAGCAGCACTTC.

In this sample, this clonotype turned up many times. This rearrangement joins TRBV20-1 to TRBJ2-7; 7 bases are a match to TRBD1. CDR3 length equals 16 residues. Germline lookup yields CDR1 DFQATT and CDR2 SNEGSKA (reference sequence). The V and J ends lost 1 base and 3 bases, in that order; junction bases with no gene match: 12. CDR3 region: CSARVGRATGSYEQYF. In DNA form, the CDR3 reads TGCAGTGCTAGAGTGGGCCGCGCGACAGGGAGCTACGAGCAGTACTTC.

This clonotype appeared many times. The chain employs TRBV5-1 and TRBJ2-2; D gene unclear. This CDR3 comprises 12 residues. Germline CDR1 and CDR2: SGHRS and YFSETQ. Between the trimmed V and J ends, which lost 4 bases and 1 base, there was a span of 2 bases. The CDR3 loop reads CASSGNTGELFF. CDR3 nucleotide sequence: TGCGCCAGCAGCGGGAACACCGGGGAGCTGTTTTTT.

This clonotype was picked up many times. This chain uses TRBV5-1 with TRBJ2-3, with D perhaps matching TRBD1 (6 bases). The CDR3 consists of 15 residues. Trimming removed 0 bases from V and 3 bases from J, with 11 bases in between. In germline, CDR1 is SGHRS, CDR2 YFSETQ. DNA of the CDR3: TGCGCCAGCAGCTTGGCAGGGGCGGTGACAGATACGCAGTATTTT. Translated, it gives CASSLAGAVTDTQYF.

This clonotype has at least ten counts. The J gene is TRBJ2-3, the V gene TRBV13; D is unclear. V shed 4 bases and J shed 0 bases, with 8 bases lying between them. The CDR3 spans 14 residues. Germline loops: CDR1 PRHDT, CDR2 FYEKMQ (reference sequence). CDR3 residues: CASSSRPSTDTQYF. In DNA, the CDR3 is TGTGCCAGCAGCTCACGACCCAGCACAGATACGCAGTATTTT.

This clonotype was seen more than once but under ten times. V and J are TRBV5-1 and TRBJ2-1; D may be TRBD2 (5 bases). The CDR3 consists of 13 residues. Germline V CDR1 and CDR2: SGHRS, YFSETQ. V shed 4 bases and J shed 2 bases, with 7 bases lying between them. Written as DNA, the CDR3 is TGCGCCAGCAGCAGAGGGACCTACAATGAGCAGTTCTTC. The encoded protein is CASSRGTYNEQFF.

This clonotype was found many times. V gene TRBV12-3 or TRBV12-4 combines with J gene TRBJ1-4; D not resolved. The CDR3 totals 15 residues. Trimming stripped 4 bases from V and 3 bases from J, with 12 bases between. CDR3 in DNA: TGTGCCAGCAGTTCTCCGAGCGACTCTAATGAAAAACTGTTTTTT. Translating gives CASSSPSDSNEKLFF.

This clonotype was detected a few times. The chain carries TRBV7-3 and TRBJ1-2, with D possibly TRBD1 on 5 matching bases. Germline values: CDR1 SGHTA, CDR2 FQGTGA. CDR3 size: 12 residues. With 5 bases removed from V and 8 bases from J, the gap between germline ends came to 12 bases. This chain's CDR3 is CASSDGTLGYTF. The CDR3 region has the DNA TGTGCCAGCAGCGACGGGACTCTCGGCTACACCTTC.

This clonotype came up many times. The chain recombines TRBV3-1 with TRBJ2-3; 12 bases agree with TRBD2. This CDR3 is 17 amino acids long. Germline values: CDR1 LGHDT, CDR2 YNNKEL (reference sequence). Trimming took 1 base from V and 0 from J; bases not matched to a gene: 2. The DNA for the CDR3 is TGTGCCAGCAGCCAAGGTGGACTAGCGGGGAGCACAGATACGCAGTATTTT. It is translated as CASSQGGLAGSTDTQYF.

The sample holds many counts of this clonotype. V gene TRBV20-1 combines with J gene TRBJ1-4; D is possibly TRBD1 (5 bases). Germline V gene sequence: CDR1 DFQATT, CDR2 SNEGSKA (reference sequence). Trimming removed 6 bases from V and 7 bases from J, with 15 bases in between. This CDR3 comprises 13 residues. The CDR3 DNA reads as TGCAGTGCCATAGGGGTGGATGGTGAAAAACTGTTTTTT. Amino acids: CSAIGVDGEKLFF.

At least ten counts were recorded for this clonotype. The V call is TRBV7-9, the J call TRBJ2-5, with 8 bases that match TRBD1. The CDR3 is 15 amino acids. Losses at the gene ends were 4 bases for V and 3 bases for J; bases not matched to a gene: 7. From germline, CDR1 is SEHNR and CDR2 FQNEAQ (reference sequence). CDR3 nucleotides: TGTGCCAGCAGCTCAGGGGGCGCTTATGAAGAGACCCAGTACTTC. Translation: CASSSGGAYEETQYF.

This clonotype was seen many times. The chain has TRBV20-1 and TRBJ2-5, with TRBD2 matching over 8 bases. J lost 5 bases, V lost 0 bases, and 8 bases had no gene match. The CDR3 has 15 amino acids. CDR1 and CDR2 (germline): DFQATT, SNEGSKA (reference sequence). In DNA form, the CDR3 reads TGCAGTGCTAGAGATTCTGCGGGAGGCCGTGAGACCCAGTACTTC. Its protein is CSARDSAGGRETQYF.